The 20 T cell receptor beta chains reported below all come from one sample, sequenced in a study of T cell responses to AZD1222 COVID-19 vaccine. Repertoires were generated with immunoSEQ multiplex PCR, while TCRdb's copy carries only in-frame clones and drops some. The table lists 150,000 to 200,000 clones, 92% of them singletons. The input for sequencing was peripheral blood, taken on day 0 of MenACWY control vaccination. These receptors were collected from an adult in good health.

This clone was detected only once. This rearrangement joins TRBV19 to TRBJ1-2, with a possible D match to TRBD1 (5 bases). The CDR3 loop spans 14 amino acids. Trimming removed 1 base at V and 7 bases at J, with 13 bases between. The germline gives CDR1 LNHDA, CDR2 SQIVND (reference sequence). CDR3 bases: TGTGCCAGTAGTATAGGGACACCCGGGGCTGGCTACACCTTC. The encoded protein is CASSIGTPGAGYTF.

The chain has TRBV19 and TRBJ1-6; 12 nucleotides align to TRBD1. Germline V gives CDR1 LNHDA, CDR2 SQIVND (reference sequence). The junction had 9 bases not matched to a gene; V was cut back by 3 bases and J by 9 bases. The CDR3 has 17 residues. CDR3 region: CASSMVPGQGASSPLHF. The CDR3 DNA reads TGTGCCAGTAGTATGGTTCCGGGACAGGGGGCTTCTTCACCCCTCCACTTT.

J is TRBJ1-5 and V is TRBV7-2; D gene uncertain. V was cut by 4 bases and J by 0 bases, with 10 bases left in between. CDR1 SGHTA and CDR2 FQGNSA come from the germline V gene. The CDR3 is 15 amino acids. In DNA form, the CDR3 reads TGTGCCAGCAGCTCCGACCTTAATAGCAATCAGCCCCAGCATTTT. Translated: CASSSDLNSNQPQHF.

The V call is TRBV24-1, the J call TRBJ2-2; a weak D match, TRBD1 (6 bases). Trimming removed 0 bases from V and 5 bases from J, with 9 bases in between. The CDR3 is 15 amino acids. Germline V CDR1 and CDR2: KGHDR, SFDVKD. CDR3 in DNA: TGTGCCACCAGTGATTTGGGGCAGGGGACCGGGGAGCTGTTTTTT. Protein product: CATSDLGQGTGELFF.

The chain uses TRBV7-2 and TRBJ1-2, with 9 positions matching TRBD1. V was pared by 8 bases and J by 4 bases, with 8 bases of the junction left unmatched. The CDR3 runs to 14 residues. In germline, CDR1 is SGHTA, CDR2 FQGNSA. Written as DNA, the CDR3 is TGTGCCAGCCGCACCGGACAGGGGAGCTATGGCTACACCTTC. It translates to CASRTGQGSYGYTF.

This rearrangement joins TRBV24-1 to TRBJ2-1, with TRBD2 matching 10 bases. The CDR3 has 17 residues. With V trimmed by 4 bases and J by 0 bases, 5 bases remained unmatched. Germline V gene sequence: CDR1 KGHDR, CDR2 SFDVKD. DNA of the CDR3: TGTGCCACCAGTGACCCGTCTAGCGGGAGCTCCTACAATGAGCAGTTCTTC. Its translation: CATSDPSSGSSYNEQFF.

J is TRBJ1-2 and V is TRBV9, with D tentatively TRBD1 (5 bases). Trimming left V 3 bases short and J 4 bases short, with 13 bases between. Per germline, CDR1 SGDLS and CDR2 YYNGEE. CDR3 length equals 14 residues. The CDR3: CASSEGTGLYGYTF. Here the CDR3 DNA reads TGTGCCAGCAGCGAGGGAACAGGCCTCTATGGCTACACCTTC. The complete variable domain, with remaining parts taken from reference TRBV9 and TRBJ1-2, reads DSGVTQTPKHLITATGQRVTLRCSPRSGDLSVYWYQQSLDQGLQFLIQYYNGEERAKGNILERFSAQQFPDLHSELNLSSLELGDSALYFCASSEGTGLYGYTFGSGTRLTVV.

CDR3 sequence reads: CASSSTGGFNQPQHF. In nucleotides, the CDR3 is TGTGCCAGCAGTTCGACAGGGGGCTTCAATCAGCCCCAGCATTTT. The chain couples TRBV28 to TRBJ1-5, with 10 bases fitting TRBD1. The germline V gene has CDR1 MDHEN and CDR2 SYDVKM. J gave up 3 bases and V 4 bases, and 3 bases lay outside the gene matches. This CDR3 has 15 residues.

This clone was found once. The chain couples TRBV9 to TRBJ2-2; 7 positions agree with TRBD2. The CDR3 runs to 17 residues. In germline, CDR1 is SGDLS, CDR2 YYNGEE. Trimming took 0 bases from V and 4 from J; bases not matched to a gene: 9. This chain's CDR3 is CASSVGTTSARTGELFF. The CDR3 DNA follows: TGTGCCAGCAGCGTAGGGACAACTAGCGCCCGCACCGGGGAGCTGTTTTTT.

The V and J genes are TRBV6-5 and TRBJ2-7, with D tentatively TRBD1 (5 bases). V lost 4 bases and J 2 bases, leaving 9 bases between the germline ends. This CDR3 spans 13 amino acids. CDR1 is MNHEY and CDR2 is SVGAGI in the germline V gene. The CDR3 DNA is TGTGCCAGCAGTTTAGGGGAAGCCTACGAGCAGTACTTC. This gives the protein CASSLGEAYEQYF.

The chain combines TRBV24-1 with TRBJ2-1, with TRBD2 matching 8 bases. CDR1 and CDR2 (germline): KGHDR, SFDVKD. J gave up 8 bases and V 2 bases, and 7 bases lay outside the gene matches. This CDR3 has 15 residues. The CDR3: CATSDWTGGHYEQFF. The CDR3 DNA reads as TGTGCCACCAGTGATTGGACGGGAGGGCACTATGAGCAGTTCTTC.

The gene calls are TRBV19 and TRBJ1-2, with 7 positions matching TRBD1. The CDR3 consists of 15 residues. Germline V lookup: CDR1 LNHDA, CDR2 SQIVND (reference sequence). Unmatched junction bases numbered 10, after V lost 4 bases and J lost 5 bases. The CDR3 protein is CASSRDRDFYYGYTF. CDR3 nucleotide sequence: TGTGCCAGTAGTAGAGACAGGGACTTCTATTATGGCTACACCTTC.

The chain carries TRBV28 and TRBJ2-3, with D unclear. Trimming took 6 bases from V and 1 from J, leaving 14 bases between them. CDR1 and CDR2 (germline): MDHEN, SYDVKM. This CDR3 spans 15 amino acids. DNA of the CDR3: TGTGCCAGCAGCCTTGGGGATGGCGGCACAGATACGCAGTATTTT. Amino acids: CASSLGDGGTDTQYF.

The chain has TRBV27 and TRBJ2-7; TRBD2 matches 9 bases. The CDR3 contains 16 residues. Trimming cost V 3 bases and J 2 bases; bases outside gene matches: 8. CDR1 is MNHEY and CDR2 is SMNVEV in the germline V gene (reference sequence). Written as DNA, the CDR3 is TGTGCCAGCAGTTTTAGTTGGCTAGCGGGGCCCTACGAGCAGTACTTC. This sequence encodes CASSFSWLAGPYEQYF.

The chain employs TRBV27 and TRBJ1-4; D might be TRBD1 (5 bases). The V end lost 5 bases, the J end lost 5 bases, and 18 bases lay between the germline ends. This CDR3 is 16 amino acids long. Germline values: CDR1 MNHEY, CDR2 SMNVEV (reference sequence). This chain's CDR3 is CASSIGYGTVNEKLFF. In DNA, the CDR3 is TGTGCCAGCAGTATCGGCTACGGGACGGTAAATGAAAAACTGTTTTTT.

This rearrangement joins TRBV6-5 to TRBJ1-2, with D hard to call. V lost 0 bases to trimming and J lost 7 bases, with 12 bases between them. CDR3 length equals 14 residues. The germline V gene has CDR1 MNHEY and CDR2 SVGAGI. In DNA form, the CDR3 reads TGTGCCAGCAGTTACTCAGAGGGTTTGCGTGGCTACACCTTC. Protein: CASSYSEGLRGYTF.

V gene TRBV7-9 combines with J gene TRBJ1-1; no definite D call. In germline, CDR1 is SEHNR, CDR2 FQNEAQ (reference sequence). This CDR3 spans 14 amino acids. Trimming removed 7 bases at V and 0 bases at J, with 12 bases between. The CDR3 sequence: CASNPGSLNTEAFF. The CDR3 bases are TGTGCCAGCAACCCGGGCAGCTTGAACACTGAAGCTTTCTTT.

The chain joins TRBV7-2 to TRBJ1-6; TRBD1 is a possible D gene (5 bases). V lost 5 bases, J lost 9 bases, and 11 bases lay in between. The CDR3 extends over 13 amino acids. Germline CDR1 SGHTA, CDR2 FQGNSA. The CDR3 region has the DNA TGTGCCAGCAGCCCGTACGGGGCTTCACCCCTCCACTTT. This encodes CASSPYGASPLHF.

CDR3 in DNA: TGTGCCAGCTCCGAGCAGACAGGGGGTACTGAAGCTTTCTTT. Protein product: CASSEQTGGTEAFF. The chain joins TRBV14 to TRBJ1-1; 9 nucleotides agree with TRBD1. With 8 bases clipped from V and 5 bases from J, the junction kept 9 bases outside the gene matches. This CDR3 region has 14 residues. CDR1 is SGHDN and CDR2 is FVKESK in the germline V gene.

The chain uses TRBV19 and TRBJ2-1; 14 bases agree with TRBD2. J lost 11 bases, V lost 2 bases, and 11 bases had no gene match. The CDR3 extends over 17 amino acids. Germline values: CDR1 LNHDA, CDR2 SQIVND (reference sequence). CDR3 sequence: CASSIIGTSGSGGKQFF. CDR3 nucleotides: TGTGCCAGTAGTATAATAGGGACTAGCGGGAGCGGAGGCAAGCAGTTCTTC.